What follows are 25 T cell receptor beta chains derived from one specimen sequenced in a study of blood T cell repertoires in COVID-19. The data were produced by immunoSEQ multiplex PCR, yet TCRdb's version contains in-frame clones alone and is incomplete. The sample carries about 160,000 clones, approximately 90% recorded once. The sequenced sample was peripheral blood. These receptor sequences come from a woman aged 55-69 years who had recovered from COVID-19.

This clone was counted a single time. This chain connects TRBV7-3 to TRBJ2-2; no reliable D call. Per germline, CDR1 SGHTA and CDR2 FQGTGA. The CDR3 length is 14 residues. V lost 2 bases, J lost 11 bases, and 15 bases lay in between. For the CDR3, the DNA is TGTGCCAGCAGCTTAGGGCAGCCCCAAGCAGAGCTGTTTTTT. It encodes CASSLGQPQAELFF.

The chain couples TRBV18 to TRBJ2-7; the match to TRBD1 covers 7 bases. The CDR3 loop spans 15 amino acids. Trimming removed 5 bases from V and 3 bases from J; junction bases left unmatched: 10. Germline V gene sequence: CDR1 KGHSH, CDR2 LQKENI. For the CDR3, the DNA is TGTGCCAGCTCATCACGGGACAGCGGTAACTACGAGCAGTACTTC. Translation: CASSSRDSGNYEQYF.

J is TRBJ1-4 and V is TRBV29-1; D may be TRBD1 (6 bases). V lost 0 bases, J lost 2 bases, and 7 bases lay in between. Looked up from germline, CDR1 is SQVTM and CDR2 is ANQGSEA. The length of the CDR3 is 14 residues. Written as DNA, the CDR3 is TGCAGCGTTGAAGACACAGGGACTAATGAAAAACTGTTTTTT. It encodes CSVEDTGTNEKLFF.

This clone was counted a single time. This chain uses TRBV5-6 with TRBJ1-2; 8 bases agree with TRBD1. The CDR3 extends over 14 amino acids. The J segment lost 2 bases and the V segment lost 1 base, leaving 1 base of the junction unmatched. Germline CDR1 SGHDT, CDR2 YYEEEE. The CDR3 sequence: CASSLRQGNYGYTF. CDR3 in DNA: TGTGCCAGCAGCTTGCGACAGGGGAACTATGGCTACACCTTC.

The chain combines TRBV12-2 with TRBJ2-5; the DNA was not compared with TRBD1, the D call given in the table. TRBV12-2 is deemed a pseudogene. There are 16 residues in the CDR3. CDR3 DNA sequence: TGTGCAAGTCGCTTAGCCTGGACGCAGGGTCACGAGACCCAGTACTTC. Encoded protein: CASRLAWTQGHETQYF.

The chain links TRBV3-1 (or the pseudogene TRBV3-2) to TRBJ2-5; possible D gene TRBD2, 5 bases. The CDR3 loop spans 12 amino acids. V was pared by 5 bases and J by 5 bases, with 9 bases between. Germline V CDR1 and CDR2: LGHDT, YNNKEL (reference sequence). The DNA for the CDR3 is TGTGCCAGCAGCTATCGAGGGGAGACCCAGTACTTC. Protein product: CASSYRGETQYF.

V gene TRBV5-6 combines with J gene TRBJ2-1, with 8 bases identical to TRBD1. The CDR3 runs to 15 residues. J gave up 2 bases and V 2 bases, and 3 bases lay outside the gene matches. Germline values: CDR1 SGHDT, CDR2 YYEEEE. The CDR3 DNA is TGTGCCAGCAGCTTTAGGACAGGGACCTACAATGAGCAGTTCTTC. The encoded protein is CASSFRTGTYNEQFF.

This clone showed up just a few times. This chain uses TRBV3-1 (or the pseudogene TRBV3-2) with TRBJ1-5; unclear D gene. This CDR3 contains 13 residues. Germline CDR1 reads LGHDT; CDR2 reads YNNKEL (reference sequence). The V and J ends lost 2 bases and 5 bases respectively, with 7 bases between them. The DNA of the CDR3 is TGTGCCAGCAGCCAATCAGGTCATCAGCCCCAGCATTTT. This gives the protein CASSQSGHQPQHF.

This clone was seen once. V usage is TRBV5-1 and J usage is TRBJ1-2; 7 bases are shared with TRBD1. The CDR3 covers 15 residues. Losses at the gene ends were 0 bases for V and 1 base for J; bases not matched to a gene: 3. Germline assignment: CDR1 SGHRS and CDR2 YFSETQ. CDR3 amino acids: CASSLGQGDNYGYTF. The CDR3 coding sequence is TGCGCCAGCAGCTTGGGTCAGGGGGATAACTATGGCTACACCTTC.

J is TRBJ2-7 and V is TRBV5-5; D perhaps matches TRBD1 (6 bases). CDR3 length: 14 amino acids. V lost 2 bases to trimming and J lost 2 bases, with 11 bases between them. Germline CDR1 is SGHKS and CDR2 is YYEKEE (reference sequence). CDR3 nucleotide sequence: TGTGCCAGCAGCTTACAGGGAAGCGCCTACGAGCAGTACTTC. Its protein product is CASSLQGSAYEQYF.

This clone was counted once. This chain uses TRBV18 with TRBJ2-6; TRBD2 matches 10 bases. V trimming: 3 bases; J trimming: 0 bases; junction bases outside the gene matches: 11. CDR1 is KGHSH and CDR2 is LQKENI in the germline V gene. This CDR3 spans 20 amino acids. CDR3 DNA: TGTGCCAGCTCACCCCTAGCGGGGGCCCCTCTAAGCTCTGGGGCCAACGTCCTGACTTTC. It encodes CASSPLAGAPLSSGANVLTF. Using reference TRBV18 and TRBJ2-6 for the parts outside the CDR3, the full variable domain is NAGVMQNPRHLVRRRGQEARLRCSPMKGHSHVYWYRQLPEEGLKFMVYLQKENIIDESGMPKERFSAEFPKEGPSILRIQQVVRGDSAAYFCASSPLAGAPLSSGANVLTFGAGSRLTVL.

The chain uses TRBV12-3 or TRBV12-4 and TRBJ2-5, with 7 nucleotides matching TRBD2. Trimming at V came to 7 bases and at J to 1 base, leaving 3 bases not matched to a gene. The CDR3 spans 13 residues. CDR3 sequence (DNA): TGTGCCAGCACCGTAGCGGGCCAAGAGACCCAGTACTTC. This translates into CASTVAGQETQYF.

A single count supports this clone. The rearrangement joins TRBV5-1 to TRBJ1-1; 9 bases match TRBD1. Germline CDR1 and CDR2: SGHRS and YFSETQ. V lost 3 bases and J lost 1; bases outside the gene matches: 1. CDR3 length: 14 amino acids. CDR3 region: CASSWDRANTEAFF. In DNA, the CDR3 is TGCGCCAGCAGCTGGGACAGGGCGAACACTGAAGCTTTCTTT.

This rearrangement joins TRBV13 to TRBJ2-2; TRBD2 agrees at 7 bases. After removal of 2 bases from V and 3 bases from J, the junction contained 9 bases not matched to a gene. The germline gives CDR1 PRHDT, CDR2 FYEKMQ (reference sequence). The CDR3 has 17 residues. CDR3 nucleotides: TGTGCCAGCAGCTTAAGCCTCGGGGGGAAGGACACCGGGGAGCTGTTTTTT. Amino acids: CASSLSLGGKDTGELFF.

J is TRBJ2-6 and V is TRBV5-1; TRBD1 matches 8 bases. The germline CDR1 and CDR2 sequences are SGHRS and YFSETQ. There are 17 residues in the CDR3. Unmatched junction bases numbered 5, after V lost 3 bases and J lost 0 bases. CDR3 in DNA: TGCGCCAGCAGCTATGGACAGGGTTCCTCTGGGGCCAACGTCCTGACTTTC. Translated: CASSYGQGSSGANVLTF.

This sequence joins TRBV7-9 and TRBJ1-2; possible D gene TRBD1, 5 bases. V was clipped by 1 base and J by 8 bases, with 14 bases between them. The CDR3 consists of 14 residues. CDR1 is SEHNR, CDR2 FQNEAQ, per germline (reference sequence). In nucleotides, the CDR3 is TGTGCCAGCAGCTTAGGACAGTCGATGGGGGGCTACACCTTC. Translated: CASSLGQSMGGYTF.

This chain links TRBV5-1 with TRBJ1-1; weak D call: TRBD1 (6 bases). Trimming cost V 2 bases and J 0 bases, with 14 bases left between them. The CDR3 sequence is 16 residues long. The germline V gene has CDR1 SGHRS and CDR2 YFSETQ. CDR3 DNA sequence: TGCGCCAGCAGCTTCATTGCAGGGGTGATGAACACTGAAGCTTTCTTT. Its translation is CASSFIAGVMNTEAFF. Combining the CDR3 with reference TRBV5-1 and TRBJ1-1 gives the whole variable domain KAGVTQTPRYLIKTRGQQVTLSCSPISGHRSVSWYQQTPGQGLQFLFEYFSETQRNKGNFPGRFSGRQFSNSRSEMNVSTLELGDSALYLCASSFIAGVMNTEAFFGQGTRLTVV.

The chain uses TRBV19 and TRBJ1-1; D remains ambiguous. Germline lookup yields CDR1 LNHDA and CDR2 SQIVND (reference sequence). Trimming shortened V by 4 bases and J by 6 bases, and 15 bases separated the two germline ends. The CDR3 has 14 residues. The CDR3 reads CASSTGSRPAEAFF. In DNA, the CDR3 is TGTGCCAGTAGTACCGGGAGTCGGCCTGCTGAAGCTTTCTTT. Combining the CDR3 with reference TRBV19 and TRBJ1-1 gives the whole variable domain DGGITQSPKYLFRKEGQNVTLSCEQNLNHDAMYWYRQDPGQGLRLIYYSQIVNDFQKGDIAEGYSVSREKKESFPLTVTSAQKNPTAFYLCASSTGSRPAEAFFGQGTRLTVV.

The chain couples TRBV5-1 to TRBJ1-2; 7 bases match TRBD1. Germline CDR1 is SGHRS and CDR2 is YFSETQ. This CDR3 contains 14 residues. The ends lost 4 bases at V and 1 base at J; junction bases unmatched: 4. CDR3 DNA sequence: TGCGCCAGCAGCGCGGGACAGAATAACTATGGCTACACCTTC. This sequence encodes CASSAGQNNYGYTF.

The chain uses TRBV5-4 and TRBJ2-1; 10 bases fit TRBD2. Germline CDR1 is SGHNT and CDR2 is YYREEE (reference sequence). The CDR3 runs to 15 residues. Trimming at V came to 4 bases and at J to 6 bases, leaving 7 bases not matched to a gene. The CDR3 DNA reads TGTGCCAGCAGCGCCGCCGGGACTAGCGTCAATGAGCAGTTCTTC. It translates to CASSAAGTSVNEQFF.

The V gene is TRBV9, the J gene TRBJ2-7, with 7 bases aligning to TRBD1. CDR1 and CDR2 (germline): SGDLS, YYNGEE. The CDR3 sequence is 13 residues long. Losses at the gene ends were 2 bases for V and 2 bases for J; bases not matched to a gene: 1. The DNA of the CDR3 is TGTGCCAGCAGCGTCGGGACAGCCTACGAGCAGTACTTC. Its translation is CASSVGTAYEQYF.

This clone was recorded once. The chain couples TRBV18 to TRBJ2-5; tentatively, D is TRBD1 (6 bases). From germline, CDR1 is KGHSH and CDR2 LQKENI. The V and J ends lost 4 bases and 2 bases respectively, with 8 bases between them. This CDR3 region has 13 residues. The CDR3 sequence: CASSRGQQETQYF. CDR3 DNA: TGTGCCAGCTCACGCGGACAGCAAGAGACCCAGTACTTC. The variable domain in full, completed from reference TRBV18 and TRBJ2-5, reads NAGVMQNPRHLVRRRGQEARLRCSPMKGHSHVYWYRQLPEEGLKFMVYLQKENIIDESGMPKERFSAEFPKEGPSILRIQQVVRGDSAAYFCASSRGQQETQYFGPGTRLLVL.

The chain is built from TRBV7-9 and TRBJ2-1, with D possibly matching TRBD2 (5 bases). V was pared by 5 bases and J by 3 bases, with 11 bases between. CDR3 length: 14 residues. Germline CDR1 and CDR2: SEHNR and FQNEAQ (reference sequence). This CDR3 is CASSPGLLYNEQFF. CDR3 in DNA: TGTGCCAGCAGCCCCGGACTGCTCTACAATGAGCAGTTCTTC.

The rearrangement links TRBV6-1 to TRBJ2-7; D ambiguous. The CDR3 runs 16 residues. V gave up 0 bases and J gave up 2 bases, with 14 bases separating them. Germline-derived CDR1 and CDR2 are MNHNS and SASEGT. CDR3: CASSEAFSVIPYEQYF. In DNA, the CDR3 is TGTGCCAGCAGTGAAGCCTTTAGTGTAATCCCCTACGAGCAGTACTTC.

The rearrangement uses TRBV6-5 and TRBJ2-5, with TRBD2 matching over 10 bases. Trimming took 2 bases from V and 1 from J; bases not matched to a gene: 4. The CDR3 sequence is 16 residues long. Germline V CDR1 and CDR2: MNHEY, SVGAGI. The CDR3 coding sequence is TGTGCCAGCAGTTACGGGACTAGCGCATCCCAAGAGACCCAGTACTTC. This encodes CASSYGTSASQETQYF.